This entry lists 25 T cell receptor beta chains sequenced from one sample in a study of T cell responses to AZD1222 COVID-19 vaccine. Clones were sequenced by immunoSEQ multiplex PCR, and TCRdb holds only the in-frame ones, with some missing. The data contain 100,000 to 150,000 clones, roughly nine tenths of them seen just once; the ten biggest clones take up 3.5% to 4.5%. The input for sequencing was peripheral blood, taken on day 0 of AZD1222 vaccination. These receptors were collected from an adult in good health.

The genes are TRBV4-3 and TRBJ1-1; D is possibly TRBD1 (6 bases). The CDR3 runs 15 residues. The germline CDR1 and CDR2 sequences are LGHNA and YSLEER. V was pared by 1 base and J by 6 bases, with 15 bases between. Here the CDR3 reads CASSQGPGGRAEAFF. CDR3 nucleotides: TGCGCCAGCAGCCAAGGGCCTGGGGGGCGGGCTGAAGCTTTCTTT.

This clone has just one count. The gene calls are TRBV7-2 and TRBJ1-5, with unresolved D. Germline V gene sequence: CDR1 SGHTA, CDR2 FQGNSA. The ends were cut back, 1 base at V and 1 base at J, with 11 bases in the middle. There are 16 residues in the CDR3. This CDR3 is CASSLEAGRSNQPQHF. The CDR3 DNA reads as TGTGCCAGCAGCTTAGAGGCAGGAAGAAGCAATCAGCCCCAGCATTTT.

This chain uses TRBV6-5 with TRBJ1-3; 9 bases match TRBD1. The CDR3 covers 15 residues. CDR1 and CDR2 (germline): MNHEY, SVGAGI. After removal of 7 bases from V and 4 bases from J, the junction contained 8 bases not matched to a gene. The CDR3 nucleotides read TGTGCCAGCAATCCAACAGGGGGCGCAGGAAACACCATATATTTT. Amino acid sequence: CASNPTGGAGNTIYF.

The chain couples TRBV19 to TRBJ1-1, with a tentative D call TRBD1 (5 bases). The germline V gene has CDR1 LNHDA and CDR2 SQIVND (reference sequence). CDR3 length: 15 residues. V shed 6 bases and J shed 3 bases, with 17 bases lying between them. CDR3 residues: CASRGLGAGDTEAFF. In DNA form, the CDR3 reads TGTGCCAGTAGAGGCCTTGGGGCAGGAGACACTGAAGCTTTCTTT.

This clone occurred once. This chain uses TRBV5-1 with TRBJ1-1, with D hard to call. The V gene's germline CDR1 is SGHRS and CDR2 YFSETQ. This CDR3 is 15 amino acids long. V lost 0 bases to trimming and J lost 0 bases, with 9 bases between them. CDR3 amino acids: CASSLAEGMNTEAFF. The CDR3 DNA reads TGCGCCAGCAGCTTGGCTGAGGGTATGAACACTGAAGCTTTCTTT.

V gene TRBV7-9 combines with J gene TRBJ2-7; 8 bases align to TRBD2. CDR1 SEHNR and CDR2 FQNEAQ come from the germline V gene (reference sequence). The trim removed 2 bases at V and 3 bases at J, leaving 3 bases unmatched. The CDR3 contains 14 residues. The CDR3 DNA follows: TGTGCCAGCAGCTTAAGGGCGGGGGGCTACGAGCAGTACTTC. The encoded protein is CASSLRAGGYEQYF.

The V gene is TRBV7-2, the J gene TRBJ1-4, with a weak D call TRBD1 (6 bases). The CDR3 contains 15 residues. The V end was cut by 5 bases, the J end by 4 bases, with 14 bases between. Germline V gives CDR1 SGHTA, CDR2 FQGNSA. The CDR3 nucleotides read TGTGCCAGCAGCGCCACAGGGTCTCTTAATGAAAAACTGTTTTTT. Its translation: CASSATGSLNEKLFF. Supplemented by reference TRBV7-2 and TRBJ1-4, the full variable domain reads GAGVSQSPSNKVTEKGKDVELRCDPISGHTALYWYRQSLGQGLEFLIYFQGNSAPDKSGLPSDRFSAERTGGSVSTLTIQRTQQEDSAVYLCASSATGSLNEKLFFGSGTQLSVL.

This chain joins TRBV28 and TRBJ1-3; D unclear. This CDR3 contains 15 residues. The V and J ends lost 3 bases and 0 bases respectively, with 9 bases between them. Germline lookup yields CDR1 MDHEN and CDR2 SYDVKM. The CDR3 here is CASSFGWDSGNTIYF. The CDR3, as DNA: TGTGCCAGCAGTTTTGGGTGGGACTCTGGAAACACCATATATTTT.

This clone was counted a few times. V usage is TRBV9 and J usage is TRBJ2-7, with 7 bases that match TRBD1. This CDR3 is built from 15 residues. Germline CDR1 reads SGDLS; CDR2 reads YYNGEE. With 7 bases clipped from V and 3 bases from J, the junction kept 13 bases outside the gene matches. CDR3 nucleotide sequence: TGTGCCAGCGCGCCGCGACAGGGTAACAACTACGAGCAGTACTTC. Residues: CASAPRQGNNYEQYF.

The chain couples TRBV7-2 to TRBJ2-1; TRBD2 agrees at 7 bases. V gave up 5 bases and J gave up 0 bases; unmatched junction bases: 4. The CDR3 consists of 15 residues. Germline V CDR1 and CDR2: SGHTA, FQGNSA. The CDR3 protein is CASSLERGSYNEQFF. In DNA, the CDR3 is TGTGCCAGCAGCCTAGAGCGGGGCTCCTACAATGAGCAGTTCTTC.

The chain has TRBV6-5 and TRBJ2-3; TRBD2 matches at 9 bases. CDR1 MNHEY and CDR2 SVGAGI come from the germline V gene. The V gene end was trimmed by 6 bases and the J gene end by 1 base; junction bases not matched to a gene: 5. The CDR3 runs to 15 residues. CDR3 loop: CASSSLAGRTDTQYF. The CDR3, as DNA: TGTGCCAGCAGCAGTCTAGCGGGACGCACAGATACGCAGTATTTT.

The chain links TRBV24-1 to TRBJ2-5; no definite D call. Germline V gene lookup returns CDR1 KGHDR and CDR2 SFDVKD. The CDR3 extends over 14 amino acids. Between the trimmed V and J ends, which lost 2 bases and 3 bases, there was a span of 9 bases. Written as DNA, the CDR3 is TGTGCCACCAGTGATTCAAGAAGCGAAGAGACCCAGTACTTC. Translated, it gives CATSDSRSEETQYF.

V usage is TRBV19 and J usage is TRBJ1-5; D ambiguous. The V gene's germline CDR1 is LNHDA and CDR2 SQIVND (reference sequence). This CDR3 region has 14 residues. With 8 bases removed from V and 0 bases from J, the gap between germline ends came to 11 bases. The CDR3 spells CASWTDFSNQPQHF. The CDR3 nucleotides read TGTGCCAGTTGGACGGACTTTAGCAATCAGCCCCAGCATTTT.

The V and J genes are TRBV5-1 and TRBJ2-3, with D tentatively TRBD2 (5 bases). The length of the CDR3 is 13 residues. The germline gives CDR1 SGHRS, CDR2 YFSETQ. Between the trimmed V and J ends, which lost 0 bases and 9 bases, there was a span of 11 bases. The CDR3 spells CASSLAGEGTQYF. CDR3 bases: TGCGCCAGCAGCTTGGCCGGGGAAGGAACGCAGTATTTT.

V is TRBV23-1 and J is TRBJ1-2; TRBD1 matches at 8 bases. TRBV23-1 is assigned to the ORF class and has an uncertain function. V lost 0 bases and J lost 2; bases outside the gene matches: 5. This CDR3 contains 16 residues. CDR3 sequence: CASSQSLRGPNYGYTF. The CDR3 nucleotides read TGCGCCAGCAGTCAATCGCTCAGGGGGCCAAACTATGGCTACACCTTC.

This chain connects TRBV21-1 to TRBJ1-5. TRBV21-1 is noted as a pseudogene. This CDR3 has 18 amino acids. In nucleotides, the CDR3 is TGTGCCAGCAGCAAAGGTCTGGGTGGTTCGGTTAGCAATCAGCCCCAGCATTTT. Residues: CASSKGLGGSVSNQPQHF.

The chain joins TRBV18 to TRBJ1-2, with a tentative D call TRBD1 (6 bases). The V end was cut by 8 bases, the J end by 1 base, with 20 bases between. This CDR3 has 16 residues. Germline V gene lookup returns CDR1 KGHSH and CDR2 LQKENI. The CDR3 sequence is CASVAGQGSLNYGYTF. CDR3 nucleotides: TGTGCCAGCGTCGCGGGGCAGGGGTCCCTTAACTATGGCTACACCTTC.

This clone was seen a handful of times. This chain connects TRBV9 to TRBJ2-7, with 7 bases lining up with TRBD1. V gave up 3 bases and J gave up 2 bases; unmatched junction bases: 5. Germline loops: CDR1 SGDLS, CDR2 YYNGEE. The CDR3 consists of 14 residues. The CDR3 loop reads CASSDRGYPYEQYF. CDR3 DNA: TGTGCCAGCAGCGACAGGGGCTATCCCTACGAGCAGTACTTC.

The genes are TRBV2 and TRBJ2-5; perhaps TRBD1 as D (5 bases). Trimming took off 0 bases at V and 4 bases at J, with 9 bases between the two ends. The CDR3 length is 14 residues. Germline lookup yields CDR1 SNHLY and CDR2 FYNNEI. CDR3 region: CASSEAGQGETQYF. The CDR3 nucleotides are TGTGCCAGCAGTGAAGCGGGTCAGGGAGAGACCCAGTACTTC.

The chain's CDR3 is CASSLEGGRNQPQHF. In nucleotides, the CDR3 is TGTGCCAGCAGTTTGGAGGGAGGGCGCAATCAGCCCCAGCATTTT. The rearrangement links TRBV28 to TRBJ1-5; no clear D. The CDR3 extends over 15 amino acids. Trimming removed 3 bases at V and 2 bases at J, with 11 bases between. From germline, CDR1 is MDHEN and CDR2 SYDVKM.

The V gene is TRBV4-2, the J gene TRBJ2-1; D gene uncertain. The germline V gene has CDR1 LGHNA and CDR2 YNFKEQ. With 4 bases removed from V and 6 bases from J, the gap between germline ends came to 16 bases. This CDR3 spans 15 amino acids. The CDR3 loop is CASSPLAAPGNEQFF. The CDR3 DNA reads as TGTGCCAGCAGCCCCCTGGCGGCCCCGGGCAATGAGCAGTTCTTC.

This clone was counted only a few times. The chain couples TRBV5-1 to TRBJ2-7; D possibly corresponds to TRBD1 (6 bases). Germline loops: CDR1 SGHRS, CDR2 YFSETQ. The CDR3 spans 11 residues. Trimming took 1 base from V and 7 from J, leaving 6 bases between them. Here the CDR3 reads CASSLTGEQYF. The DNA for the CDR3 is TGCGCCAGCAGCTTGACAGGGGAGCAGTACTTC.

The V and J genes are TRBV6-2 or TRBV6-3 and TRBJ1-1; no clear D. CDR3 length equals 15 residues. V was cut by 4 bases and J by 0 bases, with 12 bases left in between. CDR1 is MNHEY and CDR2 is SVGEGT in the germline V gene. Here the CDR3 reads CASSSRVGLNTEAFF. The CDR3 nucleotides read TGTGCCAGCAGTTCCCGGGTAGGCCTGAACACTGAAGCTTTCTTT.

CDR3 DNA sequence: TGTGCCAGCAGAGGGACAGGCAATGAGCAGTTCTTC. Its translation is CASRGTGNEQFF. V gene TRBV21-1 combines with J gene TRBJ2-1; no DNA check was done on the table's D call, TRBD1. TRBV21-1 is a documented pseudogene. The CDR3 contains 12 residues.

V and J are TRBV5-5 and TRBJ1-3; D is uncertain. V lost 3 bases and J lost 1, with 11 bases in between. Germline CDR1 is SGHKS and CDR2 is YYEKEE (reference sequence). This CDR3 is built from 15 residues. The CDR3 sequence is CASSSGVRSGNTIYF. The CDR3 region has the DNA TGTGCCAGCAGCTCCGGGGTGAGGTCTGGAAACACCATATATTTT.